This T cell receptor (beta chain) was found in a study of T cell responses to AZD1222 COVID-19 vaccine (dated by TCRdb to the early 2020s). Describing the broader study: AZD1222 recipients given second doses at about 4 weeks or at about 12 weeks were pooled, since spike-specific TCR depth and breadth were not found to differ between the two schedules. TCR sequencing was performed for 230 to 250 trial participants, of whom about 200 were given two doses of AZD1222 and about 25 were given two doses of MenACWY control vaccine. Enrollment into the trials was organized by age into subgroups of 18-55, 56-69 and 70-plus years, and those subgroups contained around 150, 28 and 57 TCR-sequenced participants, respectively. Points the paper makes about the study in general: The vaccine-associated CD4 TCRs covered the entire spike protein, and the dominant responses fell in regions 160-218 and 743-854. Most participants were white British and females outnumbered males, and the authors suggested that clonal diversity may have been underestimated. Conclusions about previously exposed vaccinees are limited because only six or seven AZD1222 recipients were SARS-CoV-2 seropositive at baseline. Because no day 14 peak-response samples were available, repertoires were characterized only after the peak T cell response. Nearly half of unique spike-specific TCRs reportedly recognized epitopes outside regions mutated in the B.1.351 and B.1.1.7 variants. The 56-69-year group was small, and its depth increase did not reach significance, likely because of low power. Spike-specific TCR breadth and depth rose significantly after two AZD1222 doses compared with day 0 and with MenACWY recipients.

The CDR3 spans 13 residues, from the cysteine through the phenylalanine. The only DNA kept is the CDR3, 39 bases in frame from the first base. The junction carries 12 bases between V and J, which are trimmed by 3 bases and 5 bases respectively. The germline V gene encodes CDR1 SGHNT and CDR2 YYREEE (reference sequence). On this clone: The target of this receptor is not known. No qualities accompany the bases; no much larger clone lies one base away.

The CDR3 regions of human TCRbeta chains were analyzed by immunosequencing. The paper's data handling went like this. TCRs in the repertoires were compared against a reference library of SARS-CoV-2-specific TCRs that had been generated with the MIRA antigen-specificity platform. Breadth was defined as the fraction of unique TCRs that were SARS-CoV-2-associated. Depth was defined as the fraction of total T cells that were SARS-CoV-2-associated. Using the MIRA data, each spike-specific TCR was assigned both to the spike region to which the TCR was reactive and to a CD4 or CD8 class. Log10-transformed breadth and depth values were compared by one-way ANOVA with Sidak's multiple comparisons tests. Imported from immuneACCESS, the table was reduced by TCRdb to in-frame sequences with V and J called. These copies leave out some clones; in studies compared against another copy, an unresolved V gene accounts for under half, and the cause of the remainder is not known. V, J and clone size derive from that table, while D and trimming were established from the DNA sequence. A total of approximately 110,000 clones appear in this sample, roughly 87% of them only once. The ten largest account for roughly 1.1% of the sample.

The sample's time point label, decoded: baseline before first vaccination. Vaccinee samples were obtained from the UK trials COV001 and COV002, which included a single-blind randomized controlled phase 2/3 trial of AZD1222 (ChAdOx1 nCoV-19) in healthy adults. Trial participant PBMC samples were collected at day 0 and day 28 after the second dose for TCRbeta chain sequencing. The sequencing used peripheral blood, collected on day 0 of AZD1222 vaccination. This receptor chain uses TRBV5-4 and TRBJ2-7; no D gene can be assigned with confidence. The sequence was collected from an adult in good health. The base sequence is TGTGCCAGCAGCTCCAAAAGGACCAACGAGCAGTACTTC. Its protein is CASSSKRTNEQYF.